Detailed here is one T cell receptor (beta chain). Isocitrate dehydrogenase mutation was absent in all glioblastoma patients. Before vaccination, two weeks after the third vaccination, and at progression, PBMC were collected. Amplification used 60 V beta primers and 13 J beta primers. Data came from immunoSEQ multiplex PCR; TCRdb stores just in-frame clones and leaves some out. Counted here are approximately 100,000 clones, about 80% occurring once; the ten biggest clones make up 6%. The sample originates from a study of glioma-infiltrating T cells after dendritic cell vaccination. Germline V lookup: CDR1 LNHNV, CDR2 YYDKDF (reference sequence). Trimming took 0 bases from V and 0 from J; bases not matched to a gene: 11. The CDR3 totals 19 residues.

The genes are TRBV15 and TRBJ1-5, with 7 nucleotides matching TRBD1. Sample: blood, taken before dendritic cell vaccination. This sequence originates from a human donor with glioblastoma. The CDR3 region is CATSRDLRTGLYSNQPQHF. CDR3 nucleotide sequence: TGTGCCACCAGCAGAGATTTAAGGACAGGACTTTATAGCAATCAGCCCCAGCATTTT.